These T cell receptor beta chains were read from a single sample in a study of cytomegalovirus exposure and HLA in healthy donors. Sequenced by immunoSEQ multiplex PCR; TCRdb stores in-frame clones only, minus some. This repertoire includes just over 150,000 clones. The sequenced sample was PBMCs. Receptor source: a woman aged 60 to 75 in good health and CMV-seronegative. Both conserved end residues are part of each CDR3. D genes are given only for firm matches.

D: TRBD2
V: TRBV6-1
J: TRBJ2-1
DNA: TGTGCCAGCAGTGAGAGACTAGCGGGGGGTGTGGCCTACAATGAGCAGTTCTTC
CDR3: CASSERLAGGVAYNEQFF

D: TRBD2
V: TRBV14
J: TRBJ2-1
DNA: TGTGCCAGCAGCCAAGCGGGGCGCGGGGGGGCCGAGCAGTTCTTC
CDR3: CASSQAGRGGAEQFF

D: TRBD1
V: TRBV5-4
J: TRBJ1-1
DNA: TGTGCCAGCACCTTGGTATCCGGGACAGCGCACACTGAAGCTTTCTTT
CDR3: CASTLVSGTAHTEAFF

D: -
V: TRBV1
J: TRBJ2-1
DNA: TGCACCAGCAGACTAGCGGGAGACAATGAGCAGTTCTTC
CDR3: CTSRLAGDNEQFF

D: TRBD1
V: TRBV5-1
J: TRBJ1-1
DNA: TGCGCCAGCAGACATGGGACAGAGGGGACTGAAGCTTTCTTT
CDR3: CASRHGTEGTEAFF

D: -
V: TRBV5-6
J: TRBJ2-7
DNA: TGTGCCAGCAGCTGGGAAGAGGGGGGGCTTCCCTACGAGCAGTACTTC
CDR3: CASSWEEGGLPYEQYF

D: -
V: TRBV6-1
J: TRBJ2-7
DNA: TGTGCCAGCATCCTACGTGGGGCGCCTTCCTACGAGCAGTACTTC
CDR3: CASILRGAPSYEQYF

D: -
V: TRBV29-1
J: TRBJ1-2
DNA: TGCAGCGTTGAACCTGGACAGTTGTATGGCTACACCTTC
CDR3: CSVEPGQLYGYTF

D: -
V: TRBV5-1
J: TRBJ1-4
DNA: TGCGCCAGCAGCGTAACCCGCCCGGGGGAGAGTGAAAAACTGTTTTTT
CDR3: CASSVTRPGESEKLFF

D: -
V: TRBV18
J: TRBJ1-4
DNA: TGTGCCAGCTCACCACCCGGGGTCAATGAAAAACTGTTTTTT
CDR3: CASSPPGVNEKLFF

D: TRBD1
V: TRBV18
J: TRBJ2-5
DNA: TGTGCCAGCTCATCACCGGGACAGGGGTCAGAGACCCAGTACTTC
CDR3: CASSSPGQGSETQYF

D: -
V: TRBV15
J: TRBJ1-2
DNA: TGTGCCACCAGCAGAGGGACAGCGGATGGCTACACCTTC
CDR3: CATSRGTADGYTF

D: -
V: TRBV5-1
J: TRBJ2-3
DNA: TGCGCCAGCAGCTTAACGGGGGACCCCTACACAGATACGCAGTATTTT
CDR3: CASSLTGDPYTDTQYF

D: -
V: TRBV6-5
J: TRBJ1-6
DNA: TGTGCCAGCAGTGGGGTGTTCGGGGATAATTCACCCCTCCACTTT
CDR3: CASSGVFGDNSPLHF

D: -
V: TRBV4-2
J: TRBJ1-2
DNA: TGTGCCAGCAGCCAATACCAACCTGGGGCGGGGAAAATGTATGGCTACACCTTC
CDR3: CASSQYQPGAGKMYGYTF

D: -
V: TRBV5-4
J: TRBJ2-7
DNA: TGTGCCAGCAGTACCGGGGTTAGGGTCTACGAGCAGTACTTC
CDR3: CASSTGVRVYEQYF

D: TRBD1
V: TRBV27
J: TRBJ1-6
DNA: TGTGCCAGCAGTTTTTCGACAGGGTCTCGGGAATCACCCCTCCACTTT
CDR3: CASSFSTGSRESPLHF

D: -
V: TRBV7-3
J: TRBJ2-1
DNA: TGTGCCAGCAGCTTAGCCCCCATCGGGAATGAGCAGTTCTTC
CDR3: CASSLAPIGNEQFF

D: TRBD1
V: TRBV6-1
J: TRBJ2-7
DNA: TGTGCCAGCATCGGGACAGGAGGCTACGAGCAGTACTTC
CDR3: CASIGTGGYEQYF

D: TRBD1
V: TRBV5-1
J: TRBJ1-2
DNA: TGCGCCAGCAGCTTGGCAGGGGGCAACTATGGCTACACCTTC
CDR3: CASSLAGGNYGYTF

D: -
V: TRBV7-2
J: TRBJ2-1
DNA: TGTGCCAGCAGCTTAGCCCAGCTCGGGAACAATGAGCAGTTCTTC
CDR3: CASSLAQLGNNEQFF

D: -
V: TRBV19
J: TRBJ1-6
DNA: TGTGCCAGTGTCCAGGGAGGACTTCGTAATTCACCCCTCCACTTT
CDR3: CASVQGGLRNSPLHF

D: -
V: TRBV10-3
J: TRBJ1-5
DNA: TGTGCCATCAGTGAGACAGGCCCTAGCAATCAGCCCCAGCATTTT
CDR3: CAISETGPSNQPQHF

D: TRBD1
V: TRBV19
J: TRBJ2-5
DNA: TGTGCCAGTAGTCAACCTGACAGGGGGCCGGTCGCAGAGACCCAGTACTTC
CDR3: CASSQPDRGPVAETQYF

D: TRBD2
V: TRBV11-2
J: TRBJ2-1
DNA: TGTGCCAGCAGCTTAGCAAGTAGCGGGAGTAGTGAGCAGTTCTTC
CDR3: CASSLASSGSSEQFF

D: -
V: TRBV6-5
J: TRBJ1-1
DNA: TGTGCCAGCAAACTCGGGGGGAATACTGAAGCTTTCTTT
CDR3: CASKLGGNTEAFF

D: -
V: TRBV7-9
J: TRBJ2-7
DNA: TGTGCCAGCAGCTTCCGCGGGTACGAGCAGTACTTC
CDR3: CASSFRGYEQYF

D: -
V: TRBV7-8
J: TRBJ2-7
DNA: TGTGCCAGCAGCTTAGTGAGGGCGGCCTACGAGCAGTACTTC
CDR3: CASSLVRAAYEQYF

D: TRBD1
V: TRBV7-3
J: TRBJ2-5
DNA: TGTGCCAGCTCGACAGGGGTGGAGGAGACCCAGTACTTC
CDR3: CASSTGVEETQYF

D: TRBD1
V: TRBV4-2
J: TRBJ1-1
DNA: TGTGCCAGCAGCCAAGGTCCAGGGGGCATCGGCACTGAAGCTTTCTTT
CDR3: CASSQGPGGIGTEAFF

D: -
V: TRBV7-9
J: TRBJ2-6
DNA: TGTGCCAGCAGTACAACAGGGATTACCCATGCTGGGGCCAACGTCCTGACTTTC
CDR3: CASSTTGITHAGANVLTF

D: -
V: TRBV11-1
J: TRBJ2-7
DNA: TGTGCCAGCAGCTTCGGTAGGGGCGAGCAGTACTTC
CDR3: CASSFGRGEQYF

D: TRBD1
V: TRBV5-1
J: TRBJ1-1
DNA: TGCGCCAGCAGCAACCGGGACAGGGGCACTGAAGCTTTCTTT
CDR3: CASSNRDRGTEAFF

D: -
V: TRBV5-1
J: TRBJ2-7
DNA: TGCGCCAGCAGCTTAGCTACAGACTACGAGCAGTACTTC
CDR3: CASSLATDYEQYF

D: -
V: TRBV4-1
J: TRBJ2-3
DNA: TGCGCCAGCAGCCAAGATAGGGGGGACTACCGAAAGTATTTT
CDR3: CASSQDRGDYRKYF

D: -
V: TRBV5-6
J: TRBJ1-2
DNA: TGTGCCAGCAGCTTGGAGCCAGGCTATGGCTACACCTTC
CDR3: CASSLEPGYGYTF

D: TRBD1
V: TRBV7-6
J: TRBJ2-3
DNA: TGTGCCAGCAGCTCCCTGACAGGGGGTTTTTCAGATACGCAGTATTTT
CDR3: CASSSLTGGFSDTQYF

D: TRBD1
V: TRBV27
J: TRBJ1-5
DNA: TGTGCCAGCAGTTCTAAACAGGGGAGACAGCCCCAGCATTTT
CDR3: CASSSKQGRQPQHF

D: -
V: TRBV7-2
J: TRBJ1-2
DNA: TGTGCCAGCAGCTTAGAGTCACTTTCAATCTATGGCTACACCTTC
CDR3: CASSLESLSIYGYTF

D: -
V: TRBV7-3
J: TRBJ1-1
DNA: TGTGCCAGCAGCTTCAGGGAGAACACTGAAGCTTTCTTT
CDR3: CASSFRENTEAFF

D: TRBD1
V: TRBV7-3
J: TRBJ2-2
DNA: TGTGCCAGCAGCTCGGACAGGGGCGCCGGGGAGCTGTTTTTT
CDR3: CASSSDRGAGELFF

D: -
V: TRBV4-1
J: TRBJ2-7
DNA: TGCGCCAGCAGCCACGACAGGTCCTACGAGCAGTACTTC
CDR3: CASSHDRSYEQYF

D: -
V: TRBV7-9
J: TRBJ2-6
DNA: TGTGCCAGCCGGGGGATTGGGGCCAACGTCCTGACTTTC
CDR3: CASRGIGANVLTF

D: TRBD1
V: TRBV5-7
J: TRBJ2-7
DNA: TGTGCCAGCAGCCCTAGACAGGGCAACGAGCAGTACTTC
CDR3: CASSPRQGNEQYF

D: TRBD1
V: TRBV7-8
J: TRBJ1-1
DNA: TGTGCCAGCAGCCCCCGGACAGGGCTGAAAGCTTTCTTT
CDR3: CASSPRTGLKAFF

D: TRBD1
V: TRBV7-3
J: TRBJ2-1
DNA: TGTGCCAGCAGCTTAGGAAGGGGGCCCTACAATGAGCAGTTCTTC
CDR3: CASSLGRGPYNEQFF

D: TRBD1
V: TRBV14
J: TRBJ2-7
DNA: TGTGCCAGCAGCTCGAATAGACAGGGCGCCGAGCAGTACTTC
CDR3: CASSSNRQGAEQYF

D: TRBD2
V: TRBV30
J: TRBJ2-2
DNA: TGTGCCTGGAGGGGGAGCGGGAGAGGCACCGGGGAGCTGTTTTTT
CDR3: CAWRGSGRGTGELFF